The 30 T cell receptor beta chains reported below all come from one sample, sequenced in a study of T cell repertoires in cytomegalovirus infection. TCRdb called the reads again in MiXCR, with one record for every CDR3 protein. The data contain about 52,000 distinct CDR3 sequences, 20% of them singletons. Antigen specificity for these receptors is unknown. This sample comprised CD8+ T cells from cultured PBMCs, obtained from culture after CMV antigen stimulation. The receptor source for this set is a human donor in good health (CMV status not recorded). Some clones in this sample may be carry-over from other donors' samples.

This clonotype was counted between two and nine times. This chain uses TRBV7-2 with TRBJ2-7; 9 bases agree with TRBD1. Germline trimming cut 2 bases from V and 6 bases from J; bases unmatched to any gene: 8. There are 15 residues in the CDR3. Germline CDR1 SGHTA, CDR2 FQGNSA. In nucleotides, the CDR3 is TGTGCCAGCAGCTTAATGACAGGGGGTTACCGCGAGCAGTACTTC. It is translated as CASSLMTGGYREQYF.

This sequence joins TRBV5-6 and TRBJ1-4; 10 nucleotides match TRBD1. The CDR3 length is 14 residues. CDR1 is SGHDT and CDR2 is YYEEEE in the germline V gene. V lost 2 bases to trimming and J lost 6 bases; unmatched junction nucleotides: 1. CDR3 nucleotide sequence: TGTGCCAGCAGCTTTGGGACAGGGGATGAAAAACTGTTTTTT. It specifies CASSFGTGDEKLFF.

This clonotype turned up a few times. The chain has TRBV7-2 and TRBJ1-2; 8 positions agree with TRBD1. Germline-derived CDR1 and CDR2 are SGHTA and FQGNSA. There are 15 residues in the CDR3. V was pared by 3 bases and J by 8 bases, with 11 bases of the junction left unmatched. The CDR3 loop is CASSFDGTGVYGYTF. CDR3 in DNA: TGTGCCAGCAGCTTCGACGGGACAGGAGTATACGGCTACACCTTC.

The chain joins TRBV2 to TRBJ1-2; D gene unclear. V gave up 7 bases and J gave up 8 bases, with 11 bases separating them. This CDR3 region has 11 residues. CDR1 is SNHLY and CDR2 is FYNNEI in the germline V gene. CDR3 sequence reads: CASIFEAGYTF. The DNA of the CDR3 is TGTGCCAGCATTTTCGAGGCCGGCTACACCTTC.

A few counts support this clonotype. This chain connects TRBV7-6 to TRBJ1-4; 8 bases align to TRBD1. Germline loops: CDR1 SGHVS, CDR2 FNYEAQ. Unmatched junction bases numbered 7, after V lost 4 bases and J lost 6 bases. The CDR3 length is 15 residues. CDR3 nucleotides: TGTGCCAGCAGCTCTACCAGGGGGCGGGATGAAAAACTGTTTTTT. It encodes CASSSTRGRDEKLFF.

The rearrangement uses TRBV6-5 and TRBJ1-5, with D maybe TRBD1 (5 bases). V lost 4 bases, J lost 0 bases, and 16 bases lay in between. CDR1 MNHEY and CDR2 SVGAGI come from the germline V gene. CDR3 length: 17 amino acids. CDR3 in DNA: TGTGCCAGCAGTTTCATTCGTGGGGACTCTAGCAATCAGCCCCAGCATTTT. Its protein is CASSFIRGDSSNQPQHF.

As for this clonotype: Germline is not matched at one junction end, which may reflect a read error. The CDR3 here is CARSSGGTGSYNEQFF. CDR3 DNA sequence: TGTGCCCGTAGTTCGGGAGGGACAGGCTCCTACAATGAGCAGTTCTTC. The chain combines TRBV19 with TRBJ2-1; D is possibly TRBD1 or TRBD2 (8 bases each). From germline, CDR1 is LNHDA and CDR2 SQIVND (reference sequence). There are 16 residues in the CDR3.

In this sample, this clonotype turned up a few times. The rearrangement joins TRBV4-1 to TRBJ1-2; a possible D gene is TRBD1 (6 bases). The CDR3 loop spans 16 amino acids. V was clipped by 5 bases and J by 5 bases, with 21 bases between them. CDR1 is MGHRA, CDR2 YSYEKL, per germline. This CDR3 reads CASSARTETPSYGYTF. CDR3 DNA sequence: TGCGCCAGCAGCGCCCGGACAGAAACCCCTTCATATGGCTACACCTTC.

The chain has TRBV4-1 and TRBJ2-7; 8 positions match TRBD1. Germline V gives CDR1 MGHRA, CDR2 YSYEKL. The trim removed 4 bases at V and 6 bases at J, leaving 2 bases unmatched. The CDR3 contains 12 residues. CDR3 DNA: TGCGCCAGCAGCCGCACAGGGGGCGAGCAGTACTTC. It encodes CASSRTGGEQYF.

This clonotype was counted a few times. The chain employs TRBV7-9 and TRBJ2-5; D possibly uses TRBD1 or TRBD2 (5 bases each). Germline lookup yields CDR1 SEHNR and CDR2 FQNEAQ (reference sequence). CDR3 length equals 16 residues. V was shortened by 3 bases and J by 3 bases, with 17 bases between the two germline ends. The CDR3 DNA is TGTGCCAGCAGCTTCGTTGAGGGCAGGGAGAAAGAGACCCAGTACTTC. The encoded protein is CASSFVEGREKETQYF. The full variable domain, rest sourced from reference TRBV7-9 and TRBJ2-5, is DTGVSQNPRHKITKRGQNVTFRCDPISEHNRLYWYRQTLGQGPEFLTYFQNEAQLEKSRLLSDRFSAERPKGSFSTLEIQRTEQGDSAMYLCASSFVEGREKETQYFGPGTRLLVL.

In nucleotides, the CDR3 is TGTGCCAGCAGCTCTACAGGGGGCAGGTACGAGCAGTACTTC. Protein sequence: CASSSTGGRYEQYF. This chain connects TRBV7-6 to TRBJ2-7, with 9 bases that match TRBD1. The ends lost 4 bases at V and 4 bases at J; junction bases unmatched: 5. Looked up from germline, CDR1 is SGHVS and CDR2 is FNYEAQ. The CDR3 runs 14 residues.

The V call is TRBV6-1, the J call TRBJ2-7; the match to TRBD1 covers 8 bases. CDR3 length: 14 amino acids. The germline CDR1 and CDR2 sequences are MNHNS and SASEGT. V dropped 3 bases and J dropped 3; count of bases not matched to a gene: 4. This CDR3 is CASSDGQGYYEQYF. The CDR3 region has the DNA TGTGCCAGCAGTGACGGACAGGGCTACTACGAGCAGTACTTC.

This clonotype has more than one count but fewer than ten. The chain recombines TRBV19 with TRBJ2-1, with 11 bases lining up with TRBD2. This CDR3 region has 17 residues. The junction had 9 bases not matched to a gene; V was cut back by 5 bases and J by 3 bases. Germline CDR1 is LNHDA and CDR2 is SQIVND (reference sequence). The CDR3 nucleotides are TGTGCCAGTAGTCTCAAACTCGGACTAGCGGGCTACAATGAGCAGTTCTTC. Amino acid sequence: CASSLKLGLAGYNEQFF.

This clonotype was detected a few times. V is TRBV14 and J is TRBJ2-3; 7 bases are a match to TRBD2. J gave up 2 bases and V 1 base, and 12 bases lay outside the gene matches. CDR1 is SGHDN and CDR2 is FVKESK in the germline V gene. This CDR3 is 18 amino acids long. CDR3 residues: CASSQVRLAELNTDTQYF. The CDR3 region has the DNA TGTGCCAGCAGCCAAGTCCGTCTAGCGGAGCTAAACACAGATACGCAGTATTTT.

This clonotype was seen more than once but under ten times. The rearrangement links TRBV5-5 to TRBJ2-1, with 10 nucleotides matching TRBD2. J gave up 8 bases and V 1 base, and 6 bases lay outside the gene matches. The CDR3 extends over 15 amino acids. Germline lookup yields CDR1 SGHKS and CDR2 YYEKEE (reference sequence). CDR3: CASSLFGTSVDEQFF. The CDR3 DNA is TGTGCCAGCAGCTTGTTCGGGACTAGCGTTGATGAGCAGTTCTTC.

This chain connects TRBV7-9 to TRBJ2-3; D could derive from TRBD1 or TRBD2 (5 bases each). Trimming took off 1 base at V and 3 bases at J, with 14 bases between the two ends. Germline V lookup: CDR1 SEHNR, CDR2 FQNEAQ (reference sequence). CDR3 size: 16 residues. The CDR3 region is CASSLERDRWTDTQYF. The CDR3 DNA reads as TGTGCCAGCAGCTTAGAAAGGGACCGATGGACAGATACGCAGTATTTT.

Remarks on this clonotype: As the CDR3 is not closed by the conserved phenylalanine or tryptophan, this likely results from a read error. The chain combines TRBV7-9 with TRBJ2-7; 11 bases agree with TRBD2. The trim removed 6 bases at V and 6 bases at J, leaving 13 bases unmatched. CDR1 is SEHNR, CDR2 FQNEAQ, per germline (reference sequence). This CDR3 is 16 amino acids long. In nucleotides, the CDR3 is TGTGCCAGCAGTGGACTTAGCGGGGGGGCTAGCAGCGAGCAGTACTTA. It codes for CASSGLSGGASSEQYL.

This rearrangement joins TRBV12-5 to TRBJ2-1; 9 nucleotides line up with TRBD1. This CDR3 contains 15 residues. The germline V gene encodes CDR1 LGHNT and CDR2 FRNRAP. V lost 5 bases to trimming and J lost 7 bases; unmatched junction nucleotides: 9. The CDR3 nucleotides read TGTGCTAGTGGTCCGTGGGACAGGGAGGGAAATGAGCAGTTCTTC. Its protein product is CASGPWDREGNEQFF.

On this clonotype itself: Mismatch with germline at one junction end may stem from a read error. The chain is built from TRBV12-3 or TRBV12-4 and TRBJ2-1, with 8 nucleotides matching TRBD1. The CDR3 consists of 15 residues. The CDR3 nucleotides read TGTGCCAGCAGTTTAATCGCAGGGGGCTACAATGAGCTGTTCTTC. This sequence encodes CASSLIAGGYNELFF.

Concerning this clonotype: One end of the junction is discordant with germline, which a read error may explain. This chain connects TRBV4-1 to TRBJ1-6; D might be TRBD1 (5 bases). The CDR3 spans 19 residues. In germline, CDR1 is MGHRA, CDR2 YSYEKL. The CDR3 is CASSQDPPDSRSYNSTLHF. The DNA of the CDR3 is TGCGCCAGCAGCCAAGATCCCCCCGACAGCCGCTCCTATAATTCAACCCTCCACTTT.

This clonotype was found a few times. V gene TRBV5-4 combines with J gene TRBJ1-2, with 7 bases that match TRBD1. J gave up 4 bases and V 0 bases, and 6 bases lay outside the gene matches. The CDR3 is 15 residues long. Germline-derived CDR1 and CDR2 are SGHNT and YYREEE (reference sequence). In DNA, the CDR3 is TGTGCCAGCAGCTTGGGCGGACAGGCAAGCTATGGCTACACCTTC. The encoded protein is CASSLGGQASYGYTF. Full variable domain (remainder filled in from reference TRBV5-4 and TRBJ1-2): ETGVTQSPTHLIKTRGQQVTLRCSSQSGHNTVSWYQQALGQGPQFIFQYYREEENGRGNFPPRFSGLQFPNYSSELNVNALELDDSALYLCASSLGGQASYGYTFGSGTRLTVV.

The chain uses TRBV13 and TRBJ2-6; 8 bases line up with TRBD1. V lost 4 bases, J lost 4 bases, and 18 bases stayed unmatched. This CDR3 is built from 20 residues. Germline-derived CDR1 and CDR2 are PRHDT and FYEKMQ (reference sequence). The CDR3 DNA is TGTGCCAGCAGCTCCCACATGGACAGGGACCTAAGCTTCGGGGCCAACGTCCTGACTTTC. Translated: CASSSHMDRDLSFGANVLTF.

The J gene is TRBJ2-3, the V gene TRBV27; 7 nucleotides align to TRBD2. This CDR3 is 14 amino acids long. V trimming: 7 bases; J trimming: 4 bases; junction bases outside the gene matches: 8. Germline V gives CDR1 MNHEY, CDR2 SMNVEV (reference sequence). CDR3 sequence (DNA): TGTGCCAGCATTTCGGCGGGGAGGGCAGATACGCAGTATTTT. It translates to CASISAGRADTQYF.

This clonotype was seen more than once but under ten times. This rearrangement joins TRBV20-1 to TRBJ2-3; 12 nucleotides agree with TRBD2. Germline lookup yields CDR1 DFQATT and CDR2 SNEGSKA (reference sequence). CDR3 size: 19 residues. V was clipped by 5 bases and J by 1 base; unmatched bases: 16. The CDR3: CSAPPGASGGERGTDTQYF. CDR3 bases: TGCAGTGCTCCCCCCGGGGCTAGCGGGGGGGAAAGAGGCACAGATACGCAGTATTTT.

This clonotype was detected many times. V gene TRBV7-8 combines with J gene TRBJ1-1, with D hard to call. CDR1 SGHVS and CDR2 FQNEAQ come from the germline V gene. The CDR3 length is 15 residues. Trimming pared 3 bases from V and 5 bases from J, leaving 16 bases between. As DNA, the CDR3 is TGTGCCAGCAGCTTGCTAGAGGGTGTTGAAACTGAAGCTTTCTTT. Residues: CASSLLEGVETEAFF.

The rearrangement uses TRBV4-3 and TRBJ1-1, with 8 bases that match TRBD1. V dropped 1 base and J dropped 6; count of bases not matched to a gene: 4. The V gene's germline CDR1 is LGHNA and CDR2 YSLEER. The CDR3 has 14 amino acids. CDR3 bases: TGCGCCAGCAGCCAAGGTGACAGGGGCGCTGAAGCTTTCTTT. Translation: CASSQGDRGAEAFF.

This clonotype was seen only a few times. The gene calls are TRBV7-9 and TRBJ2-5; the match to TRBD1 covers 7 bases. The CDR3 has 16 residues. Germline assignment: CDR1 SEHNR and CDR2 FQNEAQ (reference sequence). V lost 5 bases, J lost 4 bases, and 13 bases stayed unmatched. The CDR3 loop reads CASSPRATGDGETQYF. The CDR3 region has the DNA TGTGCCAGCAGCCCAAGAGCAACAGGGGATGGAGAGACCCAGTACTTC. The full variable domain, rest sourced from reference TRBV7-9 and TRBJ2-5, is DTGVSQNPRHKITKRGQNVTFRCDPISEHNRLYWYRQTLGQGPEFLTYFQNEAQLEKSRLLSDRFSAERPKGSFSTLEIQRTEQGDSAMYLCASSPRATGDGETQYFGPGTRLLVL.

This clonotype was observed many times. The chain has TRBV7-2 and TRBJ2-7; the D gene could be TRBD1 or TRBD2 (5 bases each). CDR1 is SGHTA, CDR2 FQGNSA, per germline. There are 14 residues in the CDR3. V was clipped by 5 bases and J by 0 bases, with 11 bases between them. The CDR3 reads CASSEWDGSYEQYF. Written as DNA, the CDR3 is TGTGCCAGCAGCGAGTGGGACGGCTCCTACGAGCAGTACTTC.

This clonotype was counted a few times. The chain uses TRBV7-8 and TRBJ2-2; D is unclear. This CDR3 is built from 15 residues. Trimming pared 2 bases from V and 1 base from J, leaving 8 bases between. Germline-derived CDR1 and CDR2 are SGHVS and FQNEAQ. The CDR3 DNA follows: TGTGCCAGCAGCTTATACGCAGGGAACACCGGGGAGCTGTTTTTT. Translation gives CASSLYAGNTGELFF.

The rearrangement joins TRBV11-2 to TRBJ2-7; TRBD1 is a possible D gene (6 bases). Germline V gene lookup returns CDR1 SGHAT and CDR2 FQNNGV. The length of the CDR3 is 14 residues. Trimming removed 5 bases from V and 3 bases from J, with 14 bases in between. The CDR3 DNA is TGTGCCAGCAGCCCCGACAGGAACCTCTACGAGCAGTACTTC. Its translation: CASSPDRNLYEQYF. Supplemented by reference TRBV11-2 and TRBJ2-7, the full variable domain reads EAGVAQSPRYKIIEKRQSVAFWCNPISGHATLYWYQQILGQGPKLLIQFQNNGVVDDSQLPKDRFSAERLKGVDSTLKIQPAKLEDSAVYLCASSPDRNLYEQYFGPGTRLTVT.